The entry below describes one T cell receptor beta chain. The antigen is unknown. A multiplex PCR was run with 60 Vbeta primers and 13 Jbeta primers. The repertoire was sequenced with immunoSEQ multiplex PCR; TCRdb's copy has only in-frame clones and lacks some. The sample lists about 94,000 clones, over 65% seen once, with roughly 3.9% in the top ten. The data derive from a study of cytomegalovirus exposure and HLA in healthy donors. For the study at large: The 100 million to 140 million unique TCR beta sequences, from roughly 170 million T cells, were found by an earlier analysis.

Germline V gene lookup returns CDR1 SGDLS and CDR2 YYNGEE. CDR3 size: 14 residues. The ends were cut back, 1 base at V and 4 bases at J, with 11 bases in the middle. General study findings and limits: Reportedly, fewer N-insertions than the 666-donor mean appeared in an Asian-associated ancestry cluster in a later analysis.

Sequencing input: PBMCs. The TCR was taken from a man aged 25-45 years in good health and CMV-seronegative. J is TRBJ2-5 and V is TRBV9; no firm D call. CDR3 sequence reads: CASSVRGYGETQYF. The CDR3 bases are TGTGCCAGCAGCGTACGAGGTTACGGAGAGACCCAGTACTTC.